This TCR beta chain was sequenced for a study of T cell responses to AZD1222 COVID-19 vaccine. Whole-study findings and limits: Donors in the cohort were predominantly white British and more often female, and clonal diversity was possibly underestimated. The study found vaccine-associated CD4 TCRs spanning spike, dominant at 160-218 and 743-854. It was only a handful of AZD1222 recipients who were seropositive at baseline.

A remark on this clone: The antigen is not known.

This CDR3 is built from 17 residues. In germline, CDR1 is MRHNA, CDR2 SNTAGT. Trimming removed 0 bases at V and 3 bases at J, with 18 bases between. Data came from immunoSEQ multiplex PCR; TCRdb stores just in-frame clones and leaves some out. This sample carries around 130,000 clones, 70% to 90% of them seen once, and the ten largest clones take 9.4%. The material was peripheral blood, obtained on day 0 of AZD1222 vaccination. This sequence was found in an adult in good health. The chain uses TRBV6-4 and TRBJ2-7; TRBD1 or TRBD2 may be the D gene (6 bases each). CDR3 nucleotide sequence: TGTGCCAGCAGTGACTCGATTTGGGGGGCCCTCGTCTACGAGCAGTACTTC. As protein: CASSDSIWGALVYEQYF.